Sequencing of this TCR beta chain was carried out in a study of blood T cell repertoires in COVID-19. Study-wide background: Sites in the United States, Italy and Spain provided acute and convalescent COVID-19 samples. PBMCs, B-cell-depleted T cells, or T cells provided the cDNA or gDNA that made up the material.

Donors were grouped by their self-reported clinical history. The V and J ends lost 1 base and 1 base respectively, with 8 bases between them. The V gene's germline CDR1 is SGHVS and CDR2 FNYEAQ. The CDR3 covers 15 residues. Profiled with immunoSEQ multiplex PCR; TCRdb holds only in-frame clones, not every one. The table includes roughly 500,000 clones, roughly 90% detected once. The sample was PBMCs or T cells enriched from blood (not recorded which). This chain uses TRBV7-6 with TRBJ2-1, with D perhaps TRBD2 (6 bases). The origin of this receptor is a woman aged 40 to 55 who had recovered from COVID-19. CDR3 in DNA: TGTGCCAGCAGCTTAGGGGACTTATCCTACAATGAGCAGTTCTTC. Translating it yields CASSLGDLSYNEQFF.